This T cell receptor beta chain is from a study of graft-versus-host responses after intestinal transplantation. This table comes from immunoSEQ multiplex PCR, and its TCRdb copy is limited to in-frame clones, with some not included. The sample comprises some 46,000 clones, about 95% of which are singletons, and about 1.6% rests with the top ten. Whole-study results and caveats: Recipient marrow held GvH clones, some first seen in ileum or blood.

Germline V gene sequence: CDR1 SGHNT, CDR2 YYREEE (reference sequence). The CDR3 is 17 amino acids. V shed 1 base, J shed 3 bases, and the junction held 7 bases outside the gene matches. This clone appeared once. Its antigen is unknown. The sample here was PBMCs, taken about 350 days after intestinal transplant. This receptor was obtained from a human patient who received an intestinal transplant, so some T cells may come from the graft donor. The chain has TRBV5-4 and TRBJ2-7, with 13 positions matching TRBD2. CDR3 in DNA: TGTGCCAGCAGCTTGTTGACTAGCGGGAGGCCGATCTACGAGCAGTACTTC. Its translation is CASSLLTSGRPIYEQYF.